This T cell receptor (beta chain) came from a study of shared clonotypes between healthy human individuals (dated by TCRdb to the early 2020s). Broadly, across the study: A couple of women and a few men aged 18 to 49 years were included in the cohort. Per donor, three plates each were used for CD4 naive and CD4 memory, two for CD8 naive, and one for CD8 memory. To estimate repertoire size and how much clonotype sharing occurs between individuals, the study deeply sequenced the blood TCR repertoires of several healthy adults. To increase sequencing depth and limit assay-specific biases, different laboratories used diverse techniques to prepare libraries and sequence TCR repertoires. Per donor, leukapheresis produced somewhere between about 0.94 and 10 billion PBMCs.

The CDR3 spans 14 residues, from the cysteine through the phenylalanine. Of all the DNA, just the CDR3 is kept, 42 bases in frame from base 1. V and J are truncated by 1 base and 0 bases respectively, leaving an intervening sequence of 7 bases. As encoded in the germline V gene (reference sequence), CDR1 is LNHDA while CDR2 is SQIVND. Paper-wide results and their limitations: Sharing across a few donors was observed for around 5% of naive CD4, over 3% of naive CD8, around 2.5% of memory CD4, and about 0.38% of memory CD8 clonotypes. Sampling was restricted to blood, and TCR repertoires in tissues likely differ from the TCR repertoires found in blood. Because the study included a small number of donors, the genetic and exposure-history diversity represented was limited. Estimated clonotype richness was generally larger for naive than for memory subsets. Rarefaction of sorted-subset datasets indicated incomplete sequencing despite the large sequencing depth. Compared with non-shared clonotypes, clonotypes shared by all four sorted-subset donors had higher generation probabilities. Based on pairwise subsampling, the degree of clonotype sharing among donors was expected to be affected by sequencing depth.

Donors were healthy HIV-negative adults with no recently reported acute infections or vaccinations. All donors were Caucasian adults living in Nashville, Tennessee, USA. CD4+ T cells were enriched by magnetic negative selection; naive cells were then positively selected on CD45RA, and the negative fraction formed the memory subset. After blood collection by leukapheresis, PBMCs were isolated using Ficoll-Histopaque density gradient centrifugation and then cryopreserved in the vapor phase of liquid nitrogen. Analytical flow cytometry was used to check the purity and quantity of every magnetically sorted T cell population. Genomic DNA was isolated from each sorted fraction and quantified by UV absorbance on a Nanodrop 2000c. TCR CDR3 regions were amplified from genomic DNA by multiplex PCR using the deep immunoSEQ assay. Genomic DNA extracted from each cell subset was distributed evenly over all wells of several immunoSEQ 96-well plates, and each plate served as one replicate. Each replicate PCR for sorted subsets received around 200 ng genomic DNA, equal to around 32,000 T cell genomes. The purified libraries were quantified using a Qubit 3.0 fluorometer, sized with a Bioanalyzer 2100, and then quantified again using the KAPA Library Quantification kit. Every immunoSEQ 96-well plate was sequenced on a dedicated single-read 150-cycle Illumina NextSeq 550 flow cell. Per the original workflow: Because only junctional sequences without quality scores were contained in the immunoSEQ output, filtering matching that applied to full-length reads could not be performed. Sequences were annotated with PyIR, a Python wrapper for IgBLAST v1.9, using IMGT germline references to assign V/J genes and CDR3. Reads were filtered out if the reads had weak V/J assignments (E-value above 1e-6), no CDR3, stop codons, out-of-frame junctions, or ambiguous translated residues. V3J clonotypes were defined as sequences sharing an identical inferred V gene, J gene, and CDR3 amino acid sequence. Percentage overlap between repertoires was computed as shared unique clonotypes divided by the size of the smaller repertoire. Richness of each repertoire was evaluated using RTK rarefaction, the Chao1 estimator, and Recon v2.1 estimates of unobserved clonotypes. For all TCRbeta clonotypes obtained by the gDNA method from several donors, generation probabilities were computed with OLGA. TCRdb mirrors the immuneACCESS table, restricted to in-frame sequences. Some clones are absent from its copies; in checked studies, under half trace to an unresolved V gene, and the reason for the others is unknown. Clone size and V and J calls were adopted from that table, with D and trimming inferred from the DNA. Here the sample has 2 million to 3 million clones; 90% to 95% occur a single time. The ten largest clones represent approximately 0.36% of the sample.

Points on this clone: Its antigen is not yet known. No clone much larger than this one lies a single base away; base qualities are absent.

The chain links TRBV19 with TRBJ2-7; the D segment cannot be called with confidence. This clonotype was obtained from a man in his late teens or twenties in good health. Some clones in this sample may be carry-over from other donors' samples. Sequenced: naive CD4+ T cells from PBMCs. This sample's cell subset or site label indicates: CD45RA+ positively selected. The sequence in DNA is TGTGCCAGTAGTATAGGGGCAAGCTCCTACGAGCAGTACTTC. Its coded protein is CASSIGASSYEQYF.